These T cell receptor beta chains were read from a single sample in a study of T cell responses to AZD1222 COVID-19 vaccine. Sequenced by immunoSEQ multiplex PCR; TCRdb stores in-frame clones only, minus some. The sample has 96,000 or so clones, approximately 87% seen once. This specimen was peripheral blood, taken on day 0 of AZD1222 vaccination. These receptors were obtained from an adult in good health. The conserved cysteine and the conserved F or W are not part of the CDR3 here.

12,TRBJ2-7,TRBV7-2,ASSLTQGAYEQY
11,TRBJ1-1,TRBV29-1,SVEAPSGTEAF
10,TRBJ2-3,TRBV6-6,ASTPGGDTQY
12,TRBJ2-3,TRBV6-5,ASSYDSGTDTQY
13,TRBJ2-1,TRBV9,ASSLWDYSYNEQF
11,TRBJ2-1,TRBV11-1,ASSLSPVSEQF
14,TRBJ2-7,TRBV5-4,ASSGELAGVGSEQY
9,TRBJ1-3,TRBV29-1,SVVVGNTIY
10,TRBJ2-7,TRBV6-5,ASRPAGGGQY
11,TRBJ2-3,TRBV5-1,ASSRISTDTQY
11,TRBJ1-2,TRBV4-1,ASSQVDVYGYT